The 7 T cell receptor beta chains given below trace back to one sample, sequenced in a study of cytomegalovirus exposure and HLA in healthy donors. TCRdb's table, derived via immunoSEQ multiplex PCR, lists solely in-frame clones and lacks some. This table has 190,000 or so clones, roughly 80% appearing once. Sequences were obtained from PBMCs. These receptors came from a young woman in good health and CMV-seropositive.

This clone has more than one count but fewer than ten. V usage is TRBV2 and J usage is TRBJ1-2; TRBD1 is a possible D gene (6 bases). The germline V gene encodes CDR1 SNHLY and CDR2 FYNNEI. The CDR3 extends over 12 amino acids. Trimming removed 7 bases at V and 2 bases at J, with 8 bases between. In DNA form, the CDR3 reads TGTGCCAGCAACCAGGGGAACTATGGCTACACCTTC. It yields the protein CASNQGNYGYTF.

The CDR3 reads CASSFPRLAANEQFF. The CDR3 region has the DNA TGTGCCAGTAGTTTCCCCCGACTAGCGGCCAATGAGCAGTTCTTC. The genes are TRBV19 and TRBJ2-1; TRBD2 matches 9 bases. V dropped 5 bases and J dropped 6; count of bases not matched to a gene: 8. The germline CDR1 and CDR2 sequences are LNHDA and SQIVND (reference sequence). The CDR3 spans 15 residues.

The chain joins TRBV19 to TRBJ1-2; 7 bases align to TRBD1. The trim removed 9 bases at V and 1 base at J, leaving 14 bases unmatched. Germline V gives CDR1 LNHDA, CDR2 SQIVND (reference sequence). This CDR3 spans 16 amino acids. As DNA, the CDR3 is TGTGCCAGCAAGCCGTTGGACAGGCGCTTTAACTATGGCTACACCTTC. Translated: CASKPLDRRFNYGYTF.

The chain links TRBV19 to TRBJ2-2; 7 bases map to TRBD2. The V and J ends lost 4 bases and 4 bases, in that order; junction bases with no gene match: 9. Germline V lookup: CDR1 LNHDA, CDR2 SQIVND (reference sequence). The CDR3 length is 16 residues. Here the CDR3 DNA reads TGTGCCAGTAGTAAAGCGGGGCCAGGGACCACCGGGGAGCTGTTTTTT. Its translation: CASSKAGPGTTGELFF.

The chain recombines TRBV15 with TRBJ1-2, with TRBD1 as a possible D gene (5 bases). The CDR3 contains 15 residues. The germline V and J ends were trimmed by 1 base and 8 bases, with 17 bases remaining between them. The V gene's germline CDR1 is LNHNV and CDR2 YYDKDF (reference sequence). This CDR3 reads CATSRGGSLPGGYTF. In DNA form, the CDR3 reads TGTGCCACCAGCAGAGGAGGTAGCCTCCCAGGGGGCTACACCTTC.

V gene TRBV11-3 combines with J gene TRBJ2-7, with 8 bases identical to TRBD2. Germline CDR1 is SGHNT and CDR2 is YENEEA. This CDR3 is 13 amino acids long. V shed 3 bases, J shed 6 bases, and the junction held 4 bases outside the gene matches. The CDR3 coding sequence is TGTGCCAGCAGCTTTGGGCTAGCGGGCGAGCAGTACTTC. This translates into CASSFGLAGEQYF. The complete variable domain, with remaining parts taken from reference TRBV11-3 and TRBJ2-7, reads EAGVVQSPRYKIIEKKQPVAFWCNPISGHNTLYWYLQNLGQGPELLIRYENEEAVDDSQLPKDRFSAERLKGVDSTLKIQPAELGDSAVYLCASSFGLAGEQYFGPGTRLTVT.

The chain's CDR3 is CASSPDSNYGYTF. The CDR3 DNA is TGCGCCAGCAGCCCAGACAGCAACTATGGCTACACCTTC. J is TRBJ1-2 and V is TRBV5-1, with D perhaps matching TRBD1 (5 bases). V gave up 4 bases and J gave up 2 bases, with 9 bases separating them. CDR3 size: 13 residues. Germline-derived CDR1 and CDR2 are SGHRS and YFSETQ.